This T cell receptor beta chain was found in a study of Ad26.COV2.S vaccination and SARS-CoV-2 variants. Study in general: This donor came from the COV1001 trial of Ad26.COV2.S. Ad26.COV2.S shots went into the muscle once or twice, 56 days apart.

Treatment denoted: around 19 received Ad26.COV2.S at low or high dose, single or two shots; about 5 received placebo; per-sample allocation not given. The samples date from day 63 after the first vaccine or placebo injection. Produced via immunoSEQ multiplex PCR; TCRdb's table is partial and in-frame only. The repertoire includes fewer than 500,000 clones, around 90% of them detected once, and 12% sits in the top ten. Germline V gene data show CDR1 as SGHRS and CDR2 as YFSETQ. The CDR3 covers 18 residues. V shed 2 bases and J 3 bases; nucleotides not matched to a gene: 13. The chain uses TRBV5-1 and TRBJ2-3; 9 positions match TRBD2. The source of this sequence is a person aged 18-60 years who received the Ad26.COV2.S COVID-19 vaccine or a placebo. Source: peripheral blood, taken in a trial of Ad26.COV2.S vaccine versus placebo. The CDR3 nucleotides read TGCGCCAGCAGCTTAAGATTCTCGGTAGCGGGAGAGACAGATACGCAGTATTTT. Translating it yields CASSLRFSVAGETDTQYF. The whole variable domain, remainder taken from reference TRBV5-1 and TRBJ2-3, is KAGVTQTPRYLIKTRGQQVTLSCSPISGHRSVSWYQQTPGQGLQFLFEYFSETQRNKGNFPGRFSGRQFSNSRSEMNVSTLELGDSALYLCASSLRFSVAGETDTQYFGPGTRLTVL.